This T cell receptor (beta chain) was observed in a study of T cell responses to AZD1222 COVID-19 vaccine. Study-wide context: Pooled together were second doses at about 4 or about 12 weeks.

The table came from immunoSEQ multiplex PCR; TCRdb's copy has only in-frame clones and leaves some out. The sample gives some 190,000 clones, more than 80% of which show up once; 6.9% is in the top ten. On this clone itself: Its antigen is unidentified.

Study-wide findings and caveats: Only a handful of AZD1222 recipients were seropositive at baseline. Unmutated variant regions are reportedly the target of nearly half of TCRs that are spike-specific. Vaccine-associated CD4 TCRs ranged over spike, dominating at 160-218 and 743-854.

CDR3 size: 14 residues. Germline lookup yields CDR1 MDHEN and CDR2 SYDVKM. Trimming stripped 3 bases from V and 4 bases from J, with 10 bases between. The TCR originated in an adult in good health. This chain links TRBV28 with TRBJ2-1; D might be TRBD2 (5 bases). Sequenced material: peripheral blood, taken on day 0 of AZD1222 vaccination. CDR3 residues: CASSLGAQYNEQFF. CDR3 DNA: TGTGCCAGCAGTTTGGGAGCGCAATACAATGAGCAGTTCTTC.